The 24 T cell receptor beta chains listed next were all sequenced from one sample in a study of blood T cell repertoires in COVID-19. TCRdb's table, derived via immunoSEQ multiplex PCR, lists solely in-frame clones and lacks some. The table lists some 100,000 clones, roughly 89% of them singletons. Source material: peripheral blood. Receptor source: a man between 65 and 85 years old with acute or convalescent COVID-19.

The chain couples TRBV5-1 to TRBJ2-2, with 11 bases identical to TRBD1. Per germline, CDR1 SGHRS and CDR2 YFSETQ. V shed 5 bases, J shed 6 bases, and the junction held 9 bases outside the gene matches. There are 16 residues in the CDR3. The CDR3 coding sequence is TGCGCCAGCAGTTGGACAGGGGGCGTCTCGGCCGGGGAGCTGTTTTTT. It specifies CASSWTGGVSAGELFF.

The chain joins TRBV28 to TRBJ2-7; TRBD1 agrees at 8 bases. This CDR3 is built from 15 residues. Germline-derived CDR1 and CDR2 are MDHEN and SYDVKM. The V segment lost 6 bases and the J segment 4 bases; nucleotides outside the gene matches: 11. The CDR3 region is CASSLRTGIVYEQYF. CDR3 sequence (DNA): TGTGCCAGCAGCCTCCGGACAGGGATCGTGTACGAGCAGTACTTC.

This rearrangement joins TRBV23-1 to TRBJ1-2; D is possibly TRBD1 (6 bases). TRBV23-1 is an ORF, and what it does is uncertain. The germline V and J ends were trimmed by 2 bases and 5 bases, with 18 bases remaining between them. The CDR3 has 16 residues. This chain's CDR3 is CASSQNGQRPFYGYTF. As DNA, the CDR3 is TGCGCCAGCAGTCAAAACGGACAGCGACCTTTTTATGGCTACACCTTC.

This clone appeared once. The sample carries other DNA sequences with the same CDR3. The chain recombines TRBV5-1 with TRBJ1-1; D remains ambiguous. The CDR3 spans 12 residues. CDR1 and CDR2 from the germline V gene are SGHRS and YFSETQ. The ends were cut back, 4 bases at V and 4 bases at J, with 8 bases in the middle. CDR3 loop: CASSPPGTEAFF. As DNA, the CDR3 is TGCGCCAGCAGCCCCCCCGGCACTGAAGCTTTCTTT.

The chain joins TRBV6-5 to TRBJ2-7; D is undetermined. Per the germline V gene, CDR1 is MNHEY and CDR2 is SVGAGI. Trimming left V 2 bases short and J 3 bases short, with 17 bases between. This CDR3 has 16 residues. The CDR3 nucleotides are TGTGCCAGCAGTTACAGGAGTAGCCGGGTCTTCTACGAGCAGTACTTC. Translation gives CASSYRSSRVFYEQYF.

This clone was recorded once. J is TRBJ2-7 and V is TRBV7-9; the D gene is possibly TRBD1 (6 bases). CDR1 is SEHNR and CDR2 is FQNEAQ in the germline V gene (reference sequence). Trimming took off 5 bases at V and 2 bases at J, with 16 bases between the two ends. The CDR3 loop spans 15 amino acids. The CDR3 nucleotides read TGTGCCAGCAGCACAGTCCGGGACACAGCCTACGAGCAGTACTTC. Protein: CASSTVRDTAYEQYF.

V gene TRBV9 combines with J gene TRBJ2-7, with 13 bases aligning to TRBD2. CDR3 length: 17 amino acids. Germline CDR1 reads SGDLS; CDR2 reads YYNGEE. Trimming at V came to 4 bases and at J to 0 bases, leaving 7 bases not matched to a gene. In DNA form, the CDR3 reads TGTGCCAGCAGCCGAGGACTAGCGGGAGTAGGCTCCTACGAGCAGTACTTC. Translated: CASSRGLAGVGSYEQYF. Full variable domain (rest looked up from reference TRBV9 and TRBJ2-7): DSGVTQTPKHLITATGQRVTLRCSPRSGDLSVYWYQQSLDQGLQFLIQYYNGEERAKGNILERFSAQQFPDLHSELNLSSLELGDSALYFCASSRGLAGVGSYEQYFGPGTRLTVT.

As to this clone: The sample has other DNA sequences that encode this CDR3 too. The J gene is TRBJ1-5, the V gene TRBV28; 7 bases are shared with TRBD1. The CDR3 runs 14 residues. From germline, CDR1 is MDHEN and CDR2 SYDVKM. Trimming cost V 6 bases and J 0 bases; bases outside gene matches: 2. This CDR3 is CASSPGGSNQPQHF. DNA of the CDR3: TGTGCCAGCAGCCCAGGGGGTAGCAATCAGCCCCAGCATTTT.

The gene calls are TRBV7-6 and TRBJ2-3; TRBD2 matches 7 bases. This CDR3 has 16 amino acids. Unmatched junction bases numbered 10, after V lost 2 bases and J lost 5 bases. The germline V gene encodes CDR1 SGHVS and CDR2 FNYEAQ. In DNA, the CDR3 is TGTGCCAGCAGCTTATCTGGGGGAGGGCCAGGAGATACGCAGTATTTT. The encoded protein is CASSLSGGGPGDTQYF. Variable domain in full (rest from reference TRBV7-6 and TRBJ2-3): GAGVSQSPRYKVTKRGQDVALRCDPISGHVSLYWYRQALGQGPEFLTYFNYEAQQDKSGLPNDRFSAERPEGSISTLTIQRTEQRDSAMYRCASSLSGGGPGDTQYFGPGTRLTVL.

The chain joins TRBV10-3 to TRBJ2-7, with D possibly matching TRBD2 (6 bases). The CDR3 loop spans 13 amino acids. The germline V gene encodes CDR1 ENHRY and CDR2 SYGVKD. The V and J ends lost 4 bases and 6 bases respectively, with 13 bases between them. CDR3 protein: CAISAEGPREQYF. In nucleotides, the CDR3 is TGTGCCATCAGTGCGGAGGGCCCACGCGAGCAGTACTTC.

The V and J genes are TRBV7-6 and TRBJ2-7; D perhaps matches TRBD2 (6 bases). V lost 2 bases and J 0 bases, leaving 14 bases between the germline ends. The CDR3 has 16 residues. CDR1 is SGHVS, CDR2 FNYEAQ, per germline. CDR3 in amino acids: CASSLSPAGSSYEQYF. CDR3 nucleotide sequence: TGTGCCAGCAGCTTAAGCCCTGCCGGGAGCTCCTACGAGCAGTACTTC. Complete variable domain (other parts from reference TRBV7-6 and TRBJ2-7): GAGVSQSPRYKVTKRGQDVALRCDPISGHVSLYWYRQALGQGPEFLTYFNYEAQQDKSGLPNDRFSAERPEGSISTLTIQRTEQRDSAMYRCASSLSPAGSSYEQYFGPGTRLTVT.

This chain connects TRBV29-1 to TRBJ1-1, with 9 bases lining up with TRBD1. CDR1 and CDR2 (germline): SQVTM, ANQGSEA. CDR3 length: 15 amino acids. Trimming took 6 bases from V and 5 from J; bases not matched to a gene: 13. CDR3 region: CSVHPGQGIGTEAFF. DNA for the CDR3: TGCAGCGTCCACCCGGGACAGGGAATAGGGACTGAAGCTTTCTTT.

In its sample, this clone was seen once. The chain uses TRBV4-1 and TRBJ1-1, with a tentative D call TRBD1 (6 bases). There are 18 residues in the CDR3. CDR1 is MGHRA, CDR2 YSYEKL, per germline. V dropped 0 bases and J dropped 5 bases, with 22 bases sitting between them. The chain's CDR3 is CASSQDRSRAARGTEAFF. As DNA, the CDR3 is TGCGCCAGCAGCCAAGATCGGTCTAGGGCAGCTAGGGGGACTGAAGCTTTCTTT.

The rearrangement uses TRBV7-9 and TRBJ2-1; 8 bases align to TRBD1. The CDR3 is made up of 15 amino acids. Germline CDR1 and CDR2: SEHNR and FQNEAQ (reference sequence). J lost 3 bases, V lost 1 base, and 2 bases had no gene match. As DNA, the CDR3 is TGTGCCAGCAGCTTAGTGACAGGGGTCTACAATGAGCAGTTCTTC. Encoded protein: CASSLVTGVYNEQFF.

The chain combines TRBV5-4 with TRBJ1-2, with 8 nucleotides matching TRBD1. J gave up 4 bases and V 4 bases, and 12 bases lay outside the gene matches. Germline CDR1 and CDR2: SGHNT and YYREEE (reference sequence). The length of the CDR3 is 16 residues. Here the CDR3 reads CASSGGLQGAGYGYTF. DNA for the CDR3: TGTGCCAGCAGCGGGGGGCTCCAGGGGGCGGGCTATGGCTACACCTTC.

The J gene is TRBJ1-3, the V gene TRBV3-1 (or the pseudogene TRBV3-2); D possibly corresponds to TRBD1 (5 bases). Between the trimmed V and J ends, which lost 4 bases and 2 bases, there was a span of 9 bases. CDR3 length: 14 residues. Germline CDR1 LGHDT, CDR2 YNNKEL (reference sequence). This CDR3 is CASSLGTAGNTIYF. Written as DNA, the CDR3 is TGTGCCAGCAGCCTGGGGACTGCTGGAAACACCATATATTTT.

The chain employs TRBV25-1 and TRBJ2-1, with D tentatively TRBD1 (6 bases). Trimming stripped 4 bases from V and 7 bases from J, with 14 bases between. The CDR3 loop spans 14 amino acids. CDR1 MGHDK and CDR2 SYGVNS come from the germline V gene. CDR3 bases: TGTGCCAGCAGTGTACACCACAGGGAAAATGAGCAGTTCTTC. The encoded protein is CASSVHHRENEQFF.

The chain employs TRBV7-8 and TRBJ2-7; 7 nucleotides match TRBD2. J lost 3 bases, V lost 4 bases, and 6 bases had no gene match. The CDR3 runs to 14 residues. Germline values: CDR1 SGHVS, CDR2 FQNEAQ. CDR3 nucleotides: TGTGCCAGCAGCTCTCTAGCGGCCCACTACGAGCAGTACTTC. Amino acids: CASSSLAAHYEQYF.

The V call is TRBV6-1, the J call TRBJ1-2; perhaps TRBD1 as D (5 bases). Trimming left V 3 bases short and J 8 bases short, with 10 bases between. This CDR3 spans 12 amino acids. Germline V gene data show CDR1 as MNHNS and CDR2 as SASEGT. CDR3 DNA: TGTGCCAGCAGTGAGGGCCAGGGAGGCTACACCTTC. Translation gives CASSEGQGGYTF.

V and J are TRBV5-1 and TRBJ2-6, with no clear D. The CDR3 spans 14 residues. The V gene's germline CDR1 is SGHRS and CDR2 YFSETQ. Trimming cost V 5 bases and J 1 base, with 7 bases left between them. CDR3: CASRVSSGANVLTF. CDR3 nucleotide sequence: TGCGCCAGCAGAGTGAGTTCTGGGGCCAACGTCCTGACTTTC.

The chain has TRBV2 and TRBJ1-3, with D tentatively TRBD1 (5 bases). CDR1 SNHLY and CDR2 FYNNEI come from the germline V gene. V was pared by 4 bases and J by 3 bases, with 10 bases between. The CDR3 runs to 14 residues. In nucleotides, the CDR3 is TGTGCCAGCAGTGCCGGGGGAGGTGGAAACACCATATATTTT. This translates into CASSAGGGGNTIYF.

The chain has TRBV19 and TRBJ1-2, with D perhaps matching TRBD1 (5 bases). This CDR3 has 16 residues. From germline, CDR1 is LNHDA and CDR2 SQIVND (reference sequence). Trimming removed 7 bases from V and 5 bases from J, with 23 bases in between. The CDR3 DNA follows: TGTGCCAGTACCCCGTCGGCAGGTCGAAGGGGTTATGGCTACACCTTC. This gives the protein CASTPSAGRRGYGYTF.

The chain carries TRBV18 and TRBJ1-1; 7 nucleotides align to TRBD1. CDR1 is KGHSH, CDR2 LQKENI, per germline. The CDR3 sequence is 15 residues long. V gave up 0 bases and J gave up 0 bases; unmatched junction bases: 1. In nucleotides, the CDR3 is TGTGCCAGCTCACCACCGAGGGGGCTGAACACTGAAGCTTTCTTT. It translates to CASSPPRGLNTEAFF.

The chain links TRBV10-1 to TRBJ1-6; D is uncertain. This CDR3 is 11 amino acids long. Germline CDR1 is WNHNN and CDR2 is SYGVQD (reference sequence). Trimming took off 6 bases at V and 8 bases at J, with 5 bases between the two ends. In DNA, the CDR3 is TGCGCCAGCAGCGCGGATTCACCCCTCCACTTT. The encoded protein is CASSADSPLHF.